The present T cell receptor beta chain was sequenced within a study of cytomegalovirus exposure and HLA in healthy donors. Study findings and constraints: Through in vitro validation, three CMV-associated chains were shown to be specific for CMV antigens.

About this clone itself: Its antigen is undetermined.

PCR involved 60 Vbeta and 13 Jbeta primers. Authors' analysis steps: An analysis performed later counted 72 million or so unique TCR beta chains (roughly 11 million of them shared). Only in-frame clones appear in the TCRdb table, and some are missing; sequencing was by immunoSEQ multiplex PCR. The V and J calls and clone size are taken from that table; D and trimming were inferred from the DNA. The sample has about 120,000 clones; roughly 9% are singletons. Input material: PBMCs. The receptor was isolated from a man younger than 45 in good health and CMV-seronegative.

This CDR3 is CASSMSQSGNQPQHF. The CDR3 nucleotides are TGTGCCAGTAGTATGTCCCAAAGCGGCAATCAGCCCCAGCATTTT. V is TRBV19 and J is TRBJ1-5, with D unresolved. V was shortened by 3 bases and J by 2 bases, with 11 bases between the two germline ends. This CDR3 comprises 15 residues. The germline CDR1 and CDR2 sequences are LNHDA and SQIVND (reference sequence).